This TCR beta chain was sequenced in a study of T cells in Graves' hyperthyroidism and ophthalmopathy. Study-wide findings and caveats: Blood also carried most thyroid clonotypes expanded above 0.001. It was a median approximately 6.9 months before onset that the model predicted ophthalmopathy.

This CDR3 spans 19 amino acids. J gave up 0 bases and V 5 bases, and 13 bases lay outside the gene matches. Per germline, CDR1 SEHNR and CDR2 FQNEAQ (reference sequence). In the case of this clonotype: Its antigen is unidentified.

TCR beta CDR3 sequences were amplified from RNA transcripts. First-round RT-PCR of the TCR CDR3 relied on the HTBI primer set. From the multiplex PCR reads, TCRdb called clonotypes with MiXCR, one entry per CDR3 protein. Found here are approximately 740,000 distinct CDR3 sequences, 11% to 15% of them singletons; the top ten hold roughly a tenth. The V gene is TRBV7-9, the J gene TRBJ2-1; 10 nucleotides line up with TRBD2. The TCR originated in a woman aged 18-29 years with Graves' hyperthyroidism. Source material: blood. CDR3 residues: CASSARLAGIRSSYNEQFF. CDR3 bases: TGTGCCAGCAGCGCCCGACTAGCGGGCATCAGGAGCTCCTACAATGAGCAGTTCTTC.